This record looks at one T cell receptor (beta chain) sequence and its context. Its antigen is unknown. This entry comes from a study of T cell responses to AZD1222 COVID-19 vaccine. Study-wide background: Investigators merged groups given second doses at roughly 4 or roughly 12 weeks. Study-level results: Repertoires were sampled only after the peak T cell response. Spike-specific TCR depth and breadth grew after two AZD1222 doses. In the spike-specific TCR repertoire, nearly half reportedly target unmutated variant regions.

Sequenced by immunoSEQ multiplex PCR; TCRdb stores in-frame clones only, minus some. Of approximately 100,000 clones in the sample, about 83% were seen once. The sample consisted of peripheral blood, taken on day 0 of AZD1222 vaccination. The receptor's source is an adult in good health.

CDR3 in amino acids: CASRPQGLSGNTIYF. DNA for the CDR3: TGTGCCAGCAGGCCTCAGGGACTCTCTGGAAACACCATATATTTT. The V gene is TRBV2, the J gene TRBJ1-3; tentatively, D is TRBD1 (5 bases). Germline V CDR1 and CDR2: SNHLY, FYNNEI. Between the trimmed V and J ends, which lost 6 bases and 0 bases, there was a span of 12 bases. CDR3 length: 15 amino acids.